Shown below are 18 T cell receptor beta chains from a single sample sequenced in a study of T cell repertoires in ileal Crohn's disease. Only in-frame clones appear in the TCRdb table, and some are missing; sequencing was by immunoSEQ multiplex PCR. The sample has thousands of clones; 72% are singletons. The sequencing input was ileal tissue. All receptors derive from an adult with Crohn's disease.

Concerning this clone: The same CDR3 can be traced to other DNA sequences in this sample. The chain joins TRBV11-2 to TRBJ2-3; 9 bases fit TRBD2. Germline V gene lookup returns CDR1 SGHAT and CDR2 FQNNGV. Losses at the gene ends were 1 base for V and 4 bases for J; bases not matched to a gene: 6. The CDR3 covers 16 residues. CDR3 sequence: CASSLAAGGPADTQYF. The CDR3 nucleotides read TGTGCCAGCAGCTTAGCGGCGGGAGGGCCCGCAGATACGCAGTATTTT.

In its sample, this clone was seen a few times. This chain uses TRBV14 with TRBJ2-7; 8 nucleotides align to TRBD2. CDR1 is SGHDN, CDR2 FVKESK, per germline. The CDR3 has 14 residues. The ends lost 4 bases at V and 2 bases at J; junction bases unmatched: 4. CDR3 region: CASSRAGGPYEQYF. DNA of the CDR3: TGTGCCAGCAGCCGGGCGGGAGGCCCCTACGAGCAGTACTTC.

The chain joins TRBV28 to TRBJ1-1, with unresolved D. CDR1 MDHEN and CDR2 SYDVKM come from the germline V gene. V lost 7 bases to trimming and J lost 0 bases, with 9 bases between them. The CDR3 totals 13 residues. CDR3 bases: TGTGCCAGCATACAGAGGGTGAACACTGAAGCTTTCTTT. This gives the protein CASIQRVNTEAFF. Filled out from reference TRBV28 and TRBJ1-1, the complete variable domain reads DVKVTQSSRYLVKRTGEKVFLECVQDMDHENMFWYRQDPGLGLRLIYFSYDVKMKEKGDIPEGYSVSREKKERFSLILESASTNQTSMYLCASIQRVNTEAFFGQGTRLTVV.

This clone was observed once. V usage is TRBV18 and J usage is TRBJ2-1; D gene uncertain. CDR1 KGHSH and CDR2 LQKENI come from the germline V gene. The CDR3 consists of 11 residues. Trimming pared 2 bases from V and 9 bases from J, leaving 5 bases between. Here the CDR3 reads CASSPSSEQFF. CDR3 in DNA: TGTGCCAGCTCACCAAGCTCTGAGCAGTTCTTC.

The chain uses TRBV18 and TRBJ2-7; 10 nucleotides line up with TRBD2. Germline CDR1 KGHSH, CDR2 LQKENI. The CDR3 spans 18 residues. V lost 2 bases to trimming and J lost 3 bases; unmatched junction nucleotides: 13. This CDR3 is CASSPWASGGGVNYEQYF. As DNA, the CDR3 is TGTGCCAGCTCACCATGGGCTAGCGGGGGTGGCGTTAACTACGAGCAGTACTTC. The variable domain in full, completed from reference TRBV18 and TRBJ2-7, reads NAGVMQNPRHLVRRRGQEARLRCSPMKGHSHVYWYRQLPEEGLKFMVYLQKENIIDESGMPKERFSAEFPKEGPSILRIQQVVRGDSAAYFCASSPWASGGGVNYEQYFGPGTRLTVT.

The chain is built from TRBV15 and TRBJ1-2, with TRBD1 matching over 9 bases. This CDR3 has 17 amino acids. Per germline, CDR1 LNHNV and CDR2 YYDKDF (reference sequence). V gave up 1 base and J gave up 3 bases; unmatched junction bases: 9. CDR3 nucleotides: TGTGCCACCAGCAGAGGCGGGACAGGGAGGTCATACTATGGCTACACCTTC. Translation gives CATSRGGTGRSYYGYTF.

The CDR3 is CASSLNPRDEQFF. For the CDR3, the DNA is TGTGCCAGCAGCTTAAATCCTAGAGATGAGCAGTTCTTC. The genes are TRBV7-2 and TRBJ2-1; D gene unclear. From germline, CDR1 is SGHTA and CDR2 FQGNSA. Deletions cut 2 bases from V and 8 bases from J, with 10 bases between. This CDR3 spans 13 amino acids.

This chain connects TRBV28 to TRBJ1-3; possibly TRBD1 for D (5 bases). Trimming took off 3 bases at V and 1 base at J, with 10 bases between the two ends. CDR1 is MDHEN and CDR2 is SYDVKM in the germline V gene. The CDR3 spans 15 residues. This CDR3 reads CASSLGGWSGNTIYF. CDR3 in DNA: TGTGCCAGCAGTTTGGGGGGGTGGTCTGGAAACACCATATATTTT.

The chain employs TRBV6-5 and TRBJ1-2; 8 positions agree with TRBD1. Per germline, CDR1 MNHEY and CDR2 SVGAGI. The CDR3 has 14 amino acids. With V trimmed by 2 bases and J by 7 bases, 6 bases remained unmatched. CDR3 sequence reads: CASSYADRGRGYTF. The CDR3 coding sequence is TGTGCCAGCAGTTACGCCGACAGGGGCCGTGGCTACACCTTC.

The rearrangement links TRBV5-1 to TRBJ1-2; no firm D call. Germline V gene data show CDR1 as SGHRS and CDR2 as YFSETQ. The CDR3 covers 13 residues. V lost 2 bases, J lost 7 bases, and 12 bases lay in between. The CDR3 DNA reads TGCGCCAGCAGCTTAAGCAGGCAGTTTGGCTACACCTTC. Amino acid sequence: CASSLSRQFGYTF.

J is TRBJ1-1 and V is TRBV4-3; D perhaps matches TRBD1 (6 bases). Per the germline V gene, CDR1 is LGHNA and CDR2 is YSLEER. CDR3 length equals 16 residues. V lost 0 bases, J lost 5 bases, and 16 bases lay in between. Here the CDR3 DNA reads TGCGCCAGCAGCCAAGATCTGCAAAGGGGGGGGACTGAAGCTTTCTTT. Translating it yields CASSQDLQRGGTEAFF.

This chain uses TRBV10-2 with TRBJ1-2; 9 bases align to TRBD1. Germline-derived CDR1 and CDR2 are WSHSY and SAAADI. The trim removed 4 bases at V and 3 bases at J, leaving 0 bases unmatched. This CDR3 spans 13 amino acids. In DNA, the CDR3 is TGCGCCAGCAGTGGGACAGGGGACTATGGCTACACCTTC. It codes for CASSGTGDYGYTF.

J is TRBJ1-2 and V is TRBV5-1; D remains ambiguous. This CDR3 is built from 15 residues. Germline V gene data show CDR1 as SGHRS and CDR2 as YFSETQ. V lost 0 bases and J lost 4, with 13 bases in between. The DNA of the CDR3 is TGCGCCAGCAGCTTGGACGGTACTACCCTCTATGGCTACACCTTC. It yields the protein CASSLDGTTLYGYTF.

The chain couples TRBV5-1 to TRBJ2-2, with TRBD2 matching 13 bases. The CDR3 has 17 amino acids. From germline, CDR1 is SGHRS and CDR2 YFSETQ. The J segment lost 4 bases and the V segment lost 4 bases, leaving 7 bases of the junction unmatched. As DNA, the CDR3 is TGCGCCAGCAGCCCAGGGACTAGCGGGATTACCACCGGGGAGCTGTTTTTT. Translation gives CASSPGTSGITTGELFF.

V gene TRBV7-8 combines with J gene TRBJ2-7; 9 nucleotides align to TRBD1. J gave up 0 bases and V 4 bases, and 7 bases lay outside the gene matches. CDR1 and CDR2 from the germline V gene are SGHVS and FQNEAQ. This CDR3 spans 16 amino acids. CDR3 sequence: CASSSQGARSSYEQYF. The CDR3 nucleotides are TGTGCCAGCAGCTCACAGGGGGCCAGGAGCTCCTACGAGCAGTACTTC.

The sample holds a few counts of this clone. The chain links TRBV27 to TRBJ2-5, with D perhaps TRBD2 (7 bases). This CDR3 is 14 amino acids long. From germline, CDR1 is MNHEY and CDR2 SMNVEV (reference sequence). V lost 3 bases and J lost 2, with 10 bases in between. DNA of the CDR3: TGTGCCAGCAGTTTCAGGGGAGGGCAAGAGACCCAGTACTTC. It translates to CASSFRGGQETQYF.

Points on this clone: Since a far larger clone is one base different, this is likely a read error. The gene calls are TRBV4-1 and TRBJ1-5; possibly TRBD1 for D (5 bases). The J call could be wrong; TRBJ2-3 is a better fit for the DNA end. CDR3 length equals 15 residues. Germline V lookup: CDR1 MGHRA, CDR2 YSYEKL. The CDR3, as DNA: TGCGCCAGCAGCCCTGGACAAGCCGGGCATCAGCCCCAGTATTTT. This sequence encodes CASSPGQAGHQPQYF.

The J gene is TRBJ1-1, the V gene TRBV2; D remains unclear. Germline V CDR1 and CDR2: SNHLY, FYNNEI. The CDR3 sequence is 12 residues long. Trimming removed 7 bases at V and 6 bases at J, with 12 bases between. This CDR3 is CASKRELPEAFF. The CDR3 DNA reads TGTGCCAGCAAGCGGGAGCTACCTGAAGCTTTCTTT.